The rows below give T cell receptor beta chains drawn from one sample of a study of graft-versus-host responses after intestinal transplantation. Here immunoSEQ multiplex PCR was the method, and the copy in TCRdb shows in-frame clones only, minus some. The sample includes tens of thousands of clones, 90% to 95% of them seen just once. Their recognized antigens are unknown. The sequencing here drew on unstimulated CD8+ T cells sorted from spleen or lymph node cells, taken before intestinal transplant. The receptors come from a human donor who received an intestinal transplant. The CDR3 runs from the conserved cysteine through the conserved F or W. The D gene is left open where the match is weak. Size tells how often a clone was seen (once, few, many) or the class of an expanded clone, and some rows leave it out.

size,D,V,J,DNA,CDR3
NA,NA,TRBV7-9,TRBJ1-4,TGTGCCAGCAGCTTAGGTTACGGGTTCGGAGAAAAACTGTTTTTT,CASSLGYGFGEKLFF
NA,NA,TRBV7-9,TRBJ2-7,TGTGCCAGCAGCTTCCAGGGTTCCTACGAGCAGTACTTC,CASSFQGSYEQYF
NA,NA,TRBV4-3,TRBJ2-1,TGCGCCAGCAGCCAAGATCCGGGCAACCGAGGGAATGAGCAGTTCTTC,CASSQDPGNRGNEQFF
once,TRBD1,TRBV19,TRBJ1-1,TGTGCCAGTAGTATAGGAGGGACAGGGGGCTCTGAAGCTTTCTTT,CASSIGGTGGSEAFF
NA,NA,TRBV4-3,TRBJ2-7,TGCGCCAGCAGCCAAGATACTGGAGGACAGACAATCTCCTACGAGCAGTACTTC,CASSQDTGGQTISYEQYF
once,NA,TRBV7-8,TRBJ1-4,TGTGCCAGCAGCCCCTCGACAGAAACTAATGAAAAACTGTTTTTT,CASSPSTETNEKLFF
NA,NA,TRBV27,TRBJ2-5,TGTGCCAGCAGCGCCGGGATTGCGGGGTACTTC,CASSAGIAGYF
NA,NA,TRBV27,TRBJ1-1,TGTGCCAGCAGTACTAAAGTGAACACTGAAGCTTTCTTT,CASSTKVNTEAFF
NA,NA,TRBV7-8,TRBJ2-1,TGTGCCAGCAGCTTAACACATGAGCAGTTCTTC,CASSLTHEQFF
NA,TRBD1,TRBV29-1,TRBJ1-1,TGCAGCGTTCCGACAGGGGGCGTAAACACTGAAGCTTTCTTT,CSVPTGGVNTEAFF
NA,TRBD2,TRBV27,TRBJ2-7,TGTGCCAGCAGTCTGGCCCCACAGAGACTAGCGGGGGGCAGCTCCTACGAGCAGTACTTC,CASSLAPQRLAGGSSYEQYF
NA,NA,TRBV27,TRBJ1-5,TGTGCCGCCGGGGGGGATCAGCCCCAGCATTTT,CAAGGDQPQHF
NA,NA,TRBV6-5,TRBJ1-2,TGTGCCAGCAGTTACCACAGGGACTATGGCTACACCTTC,CASSYHRDYGYTF
NA,NA,TRBV6-5,TRBJ1-5,TGTGCCAGCAAGGAGGGTGGGCAGCCCCAGCATTTT,CASKEGGQPQHF
NA,NA,TRBV11-2,TRBJ2-4,TGTGCCAGCAGCTTAGAGTCTTTAGCCAAAAACATTCAGTACTTC,CASSLESLAKNIQYF
NA,NA,TRBV10-2,TRBJ1-3,TGCGCCAGCAGTGACGGCTCTGGAAACACCATATATTTT,CASSDGSGNTIYF
NA,NA,TRBV9,TRBJ2-3,TGTGCCAGCAGCCCCCCCGGGGGGCAGGGGACTTTCACAGATACGCAGTATTTT,CASSPPGGQGTFTDTQYF
NA,NA,TRBV27,TRBJ2-1,TGTGCCAGCAGTACAAAGTGGGGGGATGAGCAGTTCTTC,CASSTKWGDEQFF
NA,TRBD2,TRBV9,TRBJ2-7,TGTGCCAGCACCCAGGGACTAGCGGGCTCCGAGCAGTACTTC,CASTQGLAGSEQYF
NA,TRBD1,TRBV11-2,TRBJ2-3,TGTGCCAGCAGCCCCGGACAGGGTGGCACAGATACGCAGTATTTT,CASSPGQGGTDTQYF
NA,NA,TRBV11-3,TRBJ1-6,TGTGCCAGCAGCTTAGCTAAGACCCGGGCGCGGGATAATTCACCCCTCCACTTT,CASSLAKTRARDNSPLHF
NA,NA,TRBV19,TRBJ2-7,TGTGCCAGTAGCCGGGATGGTTACTCCTACGAGCAGTACTTC,CASSRDGYSYEQYF
once,NA,TRBV11-2,TRBJ1-6,TGTGCCAGCAGCTTCCTGACAGAATATAATTCACCCCTCCACTTT,CASSFLTEYNSPLHF